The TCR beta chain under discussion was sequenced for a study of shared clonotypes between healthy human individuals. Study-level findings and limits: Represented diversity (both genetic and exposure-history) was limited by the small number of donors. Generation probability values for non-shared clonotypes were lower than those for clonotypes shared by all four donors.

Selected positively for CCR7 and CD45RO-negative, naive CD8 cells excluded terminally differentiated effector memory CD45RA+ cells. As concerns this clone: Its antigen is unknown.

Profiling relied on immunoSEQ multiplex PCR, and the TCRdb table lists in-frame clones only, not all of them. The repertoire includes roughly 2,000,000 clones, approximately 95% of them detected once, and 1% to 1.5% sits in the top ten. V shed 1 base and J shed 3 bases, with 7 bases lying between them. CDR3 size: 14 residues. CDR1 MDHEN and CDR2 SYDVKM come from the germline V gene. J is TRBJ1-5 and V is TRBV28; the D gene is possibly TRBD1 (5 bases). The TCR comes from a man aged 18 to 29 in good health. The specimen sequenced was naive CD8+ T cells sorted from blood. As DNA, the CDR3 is TGTGCCAGCAGTTTATCAGGGACCAATCAGCCCCAGCATTTT. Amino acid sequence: CASSLSGTNQPQHF.